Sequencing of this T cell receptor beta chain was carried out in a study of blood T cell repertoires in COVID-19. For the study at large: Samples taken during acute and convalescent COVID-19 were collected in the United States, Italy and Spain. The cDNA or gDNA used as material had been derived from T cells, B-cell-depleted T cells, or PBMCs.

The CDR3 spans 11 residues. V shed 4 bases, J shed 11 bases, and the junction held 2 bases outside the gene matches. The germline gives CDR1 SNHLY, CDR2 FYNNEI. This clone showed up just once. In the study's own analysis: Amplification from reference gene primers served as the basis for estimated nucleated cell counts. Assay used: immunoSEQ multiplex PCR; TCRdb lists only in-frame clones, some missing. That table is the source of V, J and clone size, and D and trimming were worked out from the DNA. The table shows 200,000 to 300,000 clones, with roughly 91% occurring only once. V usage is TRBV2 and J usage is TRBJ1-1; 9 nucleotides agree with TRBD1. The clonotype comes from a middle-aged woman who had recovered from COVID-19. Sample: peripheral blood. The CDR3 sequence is CASSGGQGAFF. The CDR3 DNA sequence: TGTGCCAGCAGTGGGGGACAGGGCGCTTTCTTT. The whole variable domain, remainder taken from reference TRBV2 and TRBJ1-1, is EPEVTQTPSHQVTQMGQEVILRCVPISNHLYFYWYRQILGQKVEFLVSFYNNEISEKSEIFDDQFSVERPDGSNFTLKIRSTKLEDSAMYFCASSGGQGAFFGQGTRLTVV.